This entry lists 8 T cell receptor beta chains sequenced from one sample in a study of cytomegalovirus exposure and HLA in healthy donors. Data came from immunoSEQ multiplex PCR; TCRdb stores just in-frame clones and leaves some out. The sample carries about 130,000 clones, 89% recorded once. The sequencing sample was made of PBMCs. All receptors come from a woman younger than 35 in good health and CMV-seronegative.

The V gene is TRBV27, the J gene TRBJ1-5; D gene ambiguous. CDR1 is MNHEY, CDR2 SMNVEV, per germline (reference sequence). The CDR3 runs 13 residues. V shed 6 bases and J shed 3 bases, with 9 bases lying between them. The CDR3 is CASRRSDNQPQHF. CDR3 in DNA: TGTGCCAGCAGACGTTCAGACAATCAGCCCCAGCATTTT.

V gene TRBV6-6 combines with J gene TRBJ2-7; maybe TRBD1 (5 bases). The CDR3 runs to 14 residues. CDR1 MNHNY and CDR2 SVGAGI come from the germline V gene (reference sequence). Trimming left V 4 bases short and J 5 bases short, with 15 bases between. CDR3 region: CASSSPFRGDEQYF. The CDR3 DNA follows: TGTGCCAGCAGTTCCCCTTTTAGGGGTGACGAGCAGTACTTC.

The rearrangement uses TRBV2 and TRBJ2-7, with D perhaps matching TRBD2 (6 bases). The CDR3 sequence is 13 residues long. The germline CDR1 and CDR2 sequences are SNHLY and FYNNEI. V lost 7 bases and J lost 3, with 13 bases in between. In DNA form, the CDR3 reads TGTGCCAGCAACCGCCCGGGACTCTACGAGCAGTACTTC. Translating it yields CASNRPGLYEQYF.

V usage is TRBV4-2 and J usage is TRBJ2-5; 9 bases are shared with TRBD1. Germline V gene sequence: CDR1 LGHNA, CDR2 YNFKEQ. Unmatched junction bases numbered 4, after V lost 1 base and J lost 1 base. The CDR3 is 16 amino acids. CDR3 DNA sequence: TGTGCCAGCAGCCAAGCGCCGGGACAGGGCCAAGAGACCCAGTACTTC. This gives the protein CASSQAPGQGQETQYF.

The chain employs TRBV5-1 and TRBJ1-1; 9 bases are a match to TRBD1. J lost 5 bases, V lost 2 bases, and 16 bases had no gene match. Germline V gene data show CDR1 as SGHRS and CDR2 as YFSETQ. CDR3 length: 18 residues. For the CDR3, the DNA is TGCGCCAGCAGCTTTTTTCTTTACGGACAGGGGAGCGCGACTGAAGCTTTCTTT. Translated: CASSFFLYGQGSATEAFF. Drawing the rest from reference TRBV5-1 and TRBJ1-1, the complete variable domain is KAGVTQTPRYLIKTRGQQVTLSCSPISGHRSVSWYQQTPGQGLQFLFEYFSETQRNKGNFPGRFSGRQFSNSRSEMNVSTLELGDSALYLCASSFFLYGQGSATEAFFGQGTRLTVV.

The genes are TRBV7-2 and TRBJ1-2, with unresolved D. The germline gives CDR1 SGHTA, CDR2 FQGNSA. This CDR3 is 12 amino acids long. V lost 5 bases to trimming and J lost 7 bases, with 11 bases between them. CDR3: CASSLITPGYTF. The CDR3 nucleotides read TGTGCCAGCAGCCTAATTACGCCTGGCTACACCTTC.

V is TRBV7-9 and J is TRBJ2-3; D remains unclear. There are 11 residues in the CDR3. V shed 2 bases and J shed 6 bases, with 3 bases lying between them. The germline V gene has CDR1 SEHNR and CDR2 FQNEAQ (reference sequence). The CDR3 DNA follows: TGTGCCAGCAGCTTATCGGATACGCAGTATTTT. Translated, it gives CASSLSDTQYF.

J is TRBJ2-5 and V is TRBV18; possibly TRBD1 for D (6 bases). Per germline, CDR1 KGHSH and CDR2 LQKENI. The CDR3 totals 14 residues. Trimming pared 0 bases from V and 3 bases from J, leaving 8 bases between. The CDR3 coding sequence is TGTGCCAGCTCACCACCGGGGGCAGAAGAGACCCAGTACTTC. Translating it yields CASSPPGAEETQYF.